The 6 T cell receptor beta chains in this list originate from one sample, sequenced in a study of blood T cells in healthy people across ages. It was with a sample-barcoded 5' primer and a J-beta primer mix that a second PCR of about 6 to 12 cycles was run. TCRdb re-analysed the 5' RACE reads in MiXCR, keeping a single row per CDR3 protein. The table has around 1,500,000 distinct CDR3 sequences, approximately 38% seen once. The sample taken for sequencing was blood. The source of these receptors is a young woman in good health.

This rearrangement joins TRBV28 to TRBJ2-3, with D unresolved. Per germline, CDR1 MDHEN and CDR2 SYDVKM. CDR3 length equals 14 residues. V shed 5 bases and J shed 4 bases, with 13 bases lying between them. The CDR3 bases are TGTGCCAGCAGTCCCCACCCGGACGCAGATACGCAGTATTTT. Protein: CASSPHPDADTQYF.

The chain links TRBV25-1 to TRBJ1-2, with D perhaps TRBD1 (5 bases). The CDR3 totals 15 residues. Germline lookup yields CDR1 MGHDK and CDR2 SYGVNS. The V gene lost 2 bases and the J gene lost 2 bases, with 12 bases spanning the gap. The CDR3 DNA sequence: TGTGCCAGCAGTGAAATCGGGGGGAAGAACTATGGCTACACCTTC. It encodes CASSEIGGKNYGYTF.

This clonotype was recorded only once. CDR3 loop: CASTLGGGGEQYF. Written as DNA, the CDR3 is TGTGCCAGCACCCTAGGGGGGGGCGGCGAGCAGTACTTC. The V and J genes are TRBV28 and TRBJ2-7, with D perhaps matching TRBD2 (7 bases). The V gene lost 7 bases and the J gene lost 6 bases, with 16 bases spanning the gap. CDR3 length: 13 amino acids. Germline lookup yields CDR1 MDHEN and CDR2 SYDVKM.

This chain joins TRBV9 and TRBJ2-7; the match to TRBD2 covers 12 bases. Germline CDR1 reads SGDLS; CDR2 reads YYNGEE. Losses at the gene ends were 5 bases for V and 7 bases for J; bases not matched to a gene: 13. The CDR3 is made up of 16 amino acids. This CDR3 reads CASSSTLAGGYNEQYF. In nucleotides, the CDR3 is TGTGCCAGCAGTTCTACCCTAGCGGGGGGGTACAATGAGCAGTACTTC.

The chain carries TRBV7-6 and TRBJ2-1; D remains unclear. CDR3 size: 14 residues. Trimming left V 5 bases short and J 13 bases short, with 21 bases between. The germline gives CDR1 SGHVS, CDR2 FNYEAQ. The CDR3 here is CASSRSAAQETQFF. CDR3 DNA: TGTGCCAGCAGCCGCTCAGCTGCACAAGAGACCCAGTTCTTC. Looking up the rest from reference TRBV7-6 and TRBJ2-1 gives the full variable domain: GAGVSQSPRYKVTKRGQDVALRCDPISGHVSLYWYRQALGQGPEFLTYFNYEAQQDKSGLPNDRFSAERPEGSISTLTIQRTEQRDSAMYRCASSRSAAQETQFFGPGTRLTVL.

The chain links TRBV12-3 or TRBV12-4 to TRBJ2-7; possible D gene TRBD2, 7 bases. The CDR3 consists of 16 residues. The germline V and J ends were trimmed by 5 bases and 5 bases, with 22 bases remaining between them. The CDR3 DNA reads as TGTGCCAGCAGTCAAGGGGGGGTCTCGCTGCTTGACGAGCAGTACTTC. It is translated as CASSQGGVSLLDEQYF.